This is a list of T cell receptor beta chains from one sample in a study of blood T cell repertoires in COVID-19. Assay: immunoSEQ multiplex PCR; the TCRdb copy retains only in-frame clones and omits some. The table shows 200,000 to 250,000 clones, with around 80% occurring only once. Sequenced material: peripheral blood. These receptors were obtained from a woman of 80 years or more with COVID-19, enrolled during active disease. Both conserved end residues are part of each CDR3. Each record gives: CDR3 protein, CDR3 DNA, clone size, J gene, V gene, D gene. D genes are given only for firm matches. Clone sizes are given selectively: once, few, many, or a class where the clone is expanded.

CDR3 protein: CASRPLPVRNTEAFF; CDR3 DNA: TGTGCCAGCAGACCCCTCCCGGTTCGGAACACTGAAGCTTTCTTT; clone size: NA; J gene: TRBJ1-1; V gene: TRBV6-5; D gene: NA
CDR3 protein: CATRQGLYEQYF; CDR3 DNA: TGTGCCACCCGACAGGGACTCTACGAGCAGTACTTC; clone size: NA; J gene: TRBJ2-7; V gene: TRBV6-5; D gene: NA
CDR3 protein: CASSLGLAGTGELFF; CDR3 DNA: TGTGCCAGCAGCCTAGGACTAGCAGGGACCGGGGAGCTGTTTTTT; clone size: NA; J gene: TRBJ2-2; V gene: TRBV7-3; D gene: TRBD2
CDR3 protein: CASSFPAGGLRNEQFF; CDR3 DNA: TGTGCCAGCAGCTTCCCAGCGGGGGGGCTAAGGAATGAGCAGTTCTTC; clone size: NA; J gene: TRBJ2-1; V gene: TRBV7-9; D gene: TRBD2
CDR3 protein: CASSDLQGFGELFF; CDR3 DNA: TGTGCCAGCAGCGACCTACAGGGGTTCGGGGAGCTGTTTTTT; clone size: few; J gene: TRBJ2-2; V gene: TRBV5-6; D gene: TRBD1
CDR3 protein: CSGLPTRGRDEQFF; CDR3 DNA: TGCAGCGGACTCCCTACGCGGGGGAGGGATGAGCAGTTCTTC; clone size: NA; J gene: TRBJ2-1; V gene: TRBV29-1; D gene: TRBD2
CDR3 protein: CASLLASGANVLTF; CDR3 DNA: TGTGCCAGCCTGCTAGCTTCTGGGGCCAACGTCCTGACTTTC; clone size: NA; J gene: TRBJ2-6; V gene: TRBV6-5; D gene: NA
CDR3 protein: CASTPSGVGNEQFF; CDR3 DNA: TGTGCCAGCACGCCATCGGGAGTTGGGAATGAGCAGTTCTTC; clone size: few; J gene: TRBJ2-1; V gene: TRBV5-4; D gene: NA
CDR3 protein: CASDAGLRELFF; CDR3 DNA: TGTGCCAGCGACGCGGGCCTGAGGGAGCTGTTTTTT; clone size: NA; J gene: TRBJ2-2; V gene: TRBV12-3/TRBV12-4; D gene: NA
CDR3 protein: CASSEGTAGNTIYF; CDR3 DNA: TGCGCCAGCAGCGAGGGGACAGCTGGAAACACCATATATTTT; clone size: NA; J gene: TRBJ1-3; V gene: TRBV5-1; D gene: TRBD1
CDR3 protein: CAISEGQYGYTF; CDR3 DNA: TGTGCCATCAGTGAGGGACAGTATGGCTACACCTTC; clone size: NA; J gene: TRBJ1-2; V gene: TRBV10-3; D gene: NA